Each of the 7 T cell receptor beta chains below was sequenced from the same sample in a study of Tregs in tolerant kidney transplant recipients. Recipient PBMCs carried a CFSE label and met irradiated graft donor PBMCs for more than five days before FACS sorting. Here immunoSEQ multiplex PCR was the method, and the copy in TCRdb shows in-frame clones only, minus some. The sample lists about 8,300 clones; approximately 35% were seen once. These receptors' targets are unknown. Sequences were derived from CD8+ T cells from blood cultured with allogeneic cells, sampled before the transplant. The receptors stem from a human patient who received a combined kidney and bone marrow transplant.

This clone was picked up a small number of times. Different DNA sequences within this sample yield the same CDR3. The rearrangement joins TRBV6-1 to TRBJ2-7; TRBD2 might be the D (5 bases). The CDR3 sequence is 14 residues long. Trimming pared 9 bases from V and 4 bases from J, leaving 19 bases between. Germline CDR1 reads MNHNS; CDR2 reads SASEGT. The CDR3 bases are TGTGCCAGTAATGTAAGGGAGACGGCATACGAGCAGTACTTC. It yields the protein CASNVRETAYEQYF.

The chain recombines TRBV4-2 with TRBJ1-4; D unclear. CDR1 is LGHNA, CDR2 YNFKEQ, per germline. This CDR3 is 10 amino acids long. Trimming removed 10 bases at V and 8 bases at J, with 8 bases between. CDR3 region: CATYSEKLFF. DNA of the CDR3: TGTGCCACGTACTCCGAAAAACTGTTTTTT.

With regard to this clone: An end of the junction differs from the germline gene, which may be a read error. The J gene is TRBJ2-7, the V gene TRBV11-2, with unresolved D. Germline assignment: CDR1 SGHAT and CDR2 FQNNGV. This CDR3 spans 17 amino acids. DNA for the CDR3: TGCGCCAGCAGCCAAGATCTTACGACGAGGAGCTCCTACGAGCAGTACTTC. This gives the protein CASSQDLTTRSSYEQYF.

This clone is medium-sized (0.01 to 0.1%) in the sample. The genes are TRBV2 and TRBJ2-5; D might be TRBD1 (5 bases). Germline-derived CDR1 and CDR2 are SNHLY and FYNNEI. V was pared by 8 bases and J by 5 bases, with 12 bases between. The CDR3 totals 12 residues. CDR3 sequence: CASLGNRETQYF. Here the CDR3 DNA reads TGTGCCAGCCTAGGAAACAGGGAGACCCAGTACTTC.

The table lists this clone with a few counts. The CDR3 loop reads CASSLLGQGVQPQHF. The CDR3 bases are TGTGCCAGCAGTTTATTGGGACAGGGGGTTCAGCCCCAGCATTTT. The chain links TRBV28 to TRBJ1-5, with TRBD1 identical over 11 bases. This CDR3 comprises 15 residues. The V segment lost 1 base and the J segment 6 bases; nucleotides outside the gene matches: 2. The germline V gene has CDR1 MDHEN and CDR2 SYDVKM.

The V and J genes are TRBV12-5 and TRBJ2-6, with a weak D call TRBD1 (5 bases). Germline lookup yields CDR1 LGHNT and CDR2 FRNRAP. V was cut by 3 bases and J by 5 bases, with 20 bases left in between. The CDR3 has 18 amino acids. CDR3 in DNA: TGTGCTAGTGGTTTCTCGCATGCAGGACAAAGTCGGGCCAACGTCCTGACTTTC. It translates to CASGFSHAGQSRANVLTF.

This clone was observed a few times. A read error may account for a junction end that differs from germline. The rearrangement uses TRBV7-2 and TRBJ2-3; weak D call: TRBD1 (6 bases). CDR1 and CDR2 from the germline V gene are SGHTA and FQGNSA. The length of the CDR3 is 12 residues. CDR3 sequence (DNA): TGTGCCAGCAGCTTAGGGGGGCCTCCAATTATTTTT. Protein product: CASSLGGPPIIF.